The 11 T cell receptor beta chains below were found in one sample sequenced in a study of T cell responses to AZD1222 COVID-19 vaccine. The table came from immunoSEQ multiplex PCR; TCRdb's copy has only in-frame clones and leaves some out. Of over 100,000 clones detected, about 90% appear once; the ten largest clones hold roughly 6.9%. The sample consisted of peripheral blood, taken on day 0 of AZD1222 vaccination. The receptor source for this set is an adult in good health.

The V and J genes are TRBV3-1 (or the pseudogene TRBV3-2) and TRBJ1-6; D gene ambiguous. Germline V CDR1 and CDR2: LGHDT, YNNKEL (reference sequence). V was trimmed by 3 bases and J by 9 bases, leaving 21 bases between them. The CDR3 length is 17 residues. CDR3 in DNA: TGTGCCAGCAGCCAGGAATTTGGTTCCGGGAGGTTTTCACCCCTCCACTTT. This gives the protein CASSQEFGSGRFSPLHF.

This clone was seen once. The CDR3: CAASRGTGNEKLFF. The CDR3 DNA sequence: TGTGCCGCCAGTCGGGGGACAGGGAATGAAAAACTGTTTTTT. The chain joins TRBV10-3 to TRBJ1-4, with 9 bases lining up with TRBD1. The trim removed 11 bases at V and 5 bases at J, leaving 9 bases unmatched. CDR1 is ENHRY and CDR2 is SYGVKD in the germline V gene. The CDR3 length is 14 residues.

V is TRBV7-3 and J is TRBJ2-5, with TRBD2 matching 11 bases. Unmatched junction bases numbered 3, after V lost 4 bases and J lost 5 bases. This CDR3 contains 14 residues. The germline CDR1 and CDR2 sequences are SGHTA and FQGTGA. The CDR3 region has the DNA TGTGCCAGCAGCTCTGGACTAGCGGGCGAGACCCAGTACTTC. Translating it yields CASSSGLAGETQYF.

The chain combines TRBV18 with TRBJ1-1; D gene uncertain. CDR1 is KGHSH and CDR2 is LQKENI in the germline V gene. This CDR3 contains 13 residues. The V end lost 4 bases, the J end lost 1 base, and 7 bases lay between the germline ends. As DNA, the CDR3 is TGTGCCAGCTCACTAGACGAGAACACTGAAGCTTTCTTT. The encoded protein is CASSLDENTEAFF.

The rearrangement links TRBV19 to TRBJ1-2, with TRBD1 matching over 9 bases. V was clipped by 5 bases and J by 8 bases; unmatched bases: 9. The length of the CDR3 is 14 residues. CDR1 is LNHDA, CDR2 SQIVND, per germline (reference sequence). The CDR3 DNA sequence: TGTGCCAGTAGTGTCAGTGGGACAGGGTTCGGCTACACCTTC. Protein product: CASSVSGTGFGYTF.

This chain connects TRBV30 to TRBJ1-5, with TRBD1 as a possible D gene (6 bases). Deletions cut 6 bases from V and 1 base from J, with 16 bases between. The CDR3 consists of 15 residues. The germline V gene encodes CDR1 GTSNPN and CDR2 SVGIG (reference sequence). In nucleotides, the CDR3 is TGTGCCTGTAGCAGGGGCGCCCTCAGCAATCAGCCCCAGCATTTT. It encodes CACSRGALSNQPQHF.

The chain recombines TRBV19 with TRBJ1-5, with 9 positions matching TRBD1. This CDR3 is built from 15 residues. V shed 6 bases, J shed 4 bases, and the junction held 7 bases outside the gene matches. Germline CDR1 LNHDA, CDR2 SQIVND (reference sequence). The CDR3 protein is CASSPGQGRNQPQHF. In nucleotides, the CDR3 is TGTGCCAGTAGCCCCGGACAGGGGAGGAATCAGCCCCAGCATTTT. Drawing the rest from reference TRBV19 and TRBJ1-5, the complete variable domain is DGGITQSPKYLFRKEGQNVTLSCEQNLNHDAMYWYRQDPGQGLRLIYYSQIVNDFQKGDIAEGYSVSREKKESFPLTVTSAQKNPTAFYLCASSPGQGRNQPQHFGDGTRLSIL.

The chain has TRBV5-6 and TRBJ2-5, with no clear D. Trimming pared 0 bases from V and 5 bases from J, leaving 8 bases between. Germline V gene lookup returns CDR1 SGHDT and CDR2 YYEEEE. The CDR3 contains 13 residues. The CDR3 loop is CASSLDLRETQYF. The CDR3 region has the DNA TGTGCCAGCAGCTTGGATTTACGGGAGACCCAGTACTTC. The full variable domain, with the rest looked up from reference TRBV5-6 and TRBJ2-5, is DAGVTQSPTHLIKTRGQQVTLRCSPKSGHDTVSWYQQALGQGPQFIFQYYEEEERQRGNFPDRFSGHQFPNYSSELNVNALLLGDSALYLCASSLDLRETQYFGPGTRLLVL.

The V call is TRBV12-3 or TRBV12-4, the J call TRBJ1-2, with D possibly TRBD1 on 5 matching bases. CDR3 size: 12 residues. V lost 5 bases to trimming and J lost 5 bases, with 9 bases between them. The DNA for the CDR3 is TGTGCCAGCAGTCCCGGGGGATATGGCTACACCTTC. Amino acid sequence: CASSPGGYGYTF.

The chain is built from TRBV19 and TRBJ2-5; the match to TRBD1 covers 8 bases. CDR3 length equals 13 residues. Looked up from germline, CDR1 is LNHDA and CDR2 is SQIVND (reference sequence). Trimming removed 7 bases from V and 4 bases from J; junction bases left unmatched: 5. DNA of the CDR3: TGTGCCAGTACCAAAGACAGGGGAGAGACCCAGTACTTC. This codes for CASTKDRGETQYF.

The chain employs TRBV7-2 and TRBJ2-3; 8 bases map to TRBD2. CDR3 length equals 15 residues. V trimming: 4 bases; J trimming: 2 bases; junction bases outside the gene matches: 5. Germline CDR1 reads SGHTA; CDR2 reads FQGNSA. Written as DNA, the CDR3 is TGTGCCAGCAGCTCACTAGCGGAGTTCACAGATACGCAGTATTTT. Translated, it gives CASSSLAEFTDTQYF.